Presented here are 26 T cell receptor beta chains from one specimen sequenced in a study of OX40 agonist ivuxolimab in advanced cancers. Libraries were prepared by immunoSEQ multiplex PCR; TCRdb keeps only in-frame clonotypes and omits some of them. Here the sample spans some 71,000 clones, 84% being singletons. Material: CD4+ or CD8+ T cells sorted from blood, obtained in a trial of the OX40 agonist ivuxolimab. The receptors shown here come from an adult with an advanced solid tumor such as melanoma, head and neck, liver or kidney cancer.

J is TRBJ1-5 and V is TRBV7-2, with a possible D match to TRBD1 (6 bases). Germline CDR1 reads SGHTA; CDR2 reads FQGNSA. The CDR3 has 13 residues. Trimming took off 5 bases at V and 5 bases at J, with 10 bases between the two ends. The CDR3 is CASSARQDQPQHF. The CDR3, as DNA: TGTGCCAGCAGCGCCCGACAGGATCAGCCCCAGCATTTT.

This clone was recorded once. The chain is built from TRBV7-6 and TRBJ2-7; tentatively, D is TRBD2 (6 bases). Germline V gene data show CDR1 as SGHVS and CDR2 as FNYEAQ. This CDR3 is built from 13 residues. Trimming shortened V by 0 bases and J by 6 bases, and 9 bases separated the two germline ends. The DNA for the CDR3 is TGTGCCAGCAGCTTAGCGTCCGGGAGCGAGCAGTACTTC. It yields the protein CASSLASGSEQYF.

The chain carries TRBV9 and TRBJ2-5; the D call may be TRBD1 or TRBD2 (5 bases each). The CDR3 extends over 14 amino acids. Per germline, CDR1 SGDLS and CDR2 YYNGEE. Between the trimmed V and J ends, which lost 6 bases and 3 bases, there was a span of 15 bases. CDR3 DNA: TGTGCCAGCACCCCAACCGGGACGGAAGAGACCCAGTACTTC. This gives the protein CASTPTGTEETQYF.

The V gene is TRBV9, the J gene TRBJ2-3; TRBD2 aligns across 11 bases. This CDR3 region has 18 residues. The J segment lost 2 bases and the V segment lost 2 bases, leaving 10 bases of the junction unmatched. Germline-derived CDR1 and CDR2 are SGDLS and YYNGEE. The CDR3 DNA reads as TGTGCCAGCAGCGTCGGACTAGCGGGCGAGATTATCACAGATACGCAGTATTTT. Translation: CASSVGLAGEIITDTQYF.

CDR3 amino acids: CASSLLAGEGYGYTF. For the CDR3, the DNA is TGTGCCAGCAGTTTATTGGCAGGGGAGGGCTATGGCTACACCTTC. The chain recombines TRBV27 with TRBJ1-2, with TRBD1 as a possible D gene (6 bases). The germline V gene encodes CDR1 MNHEY and CDR2 SMNVEV (reference sequence). V was cut by 1 base and J by 4 bases, with 13 bases left in between. This CDR3 spans 15 amino acids.

The sample holds a few counts of this clone. V is TRBV11-2 and J is TRBJ2-7, with D unresolved. Germline V CDR1 and CDR2: SGHAT, FQNNGV. V gave up 0 bases and J gave up 8 bases, with 8 bases separating them. There are 12 residues in the CDR3. CDR3 amino acids: CASSLEGFQQYF. CDR3 nucleotides: TGTGCCAGCAGCTTAGAAGGGTTTCAGCAGTACTTC.

The chain is built from TRBV11-3 and TRBJ2-2, with D uncertain. This CDR3 comprises 16 residues. Per germline, CDR1 SGHNT and CDR2 YENEEA. Between the trimmed V and J ends, which lost 2 bases and 0 bases, there was a span of 10 bases. Here the CDR3 reads CASSLFGRTNTGELFF. CDR3 sequence (DNA): TGTGCCAGCAGCTTATTCGGTCGGACGAACACCGGGGAGCTGTTTTTT.

The rearrangement uses TRBV19 and TRBJ2-1, with 9 bases identical to TRBD2. V shed 3 bases and J 3 bases; nucleotides not matched to a gene: 9. This CDR3 is 17 amino acids long. Per the germline V gene, CDR1 is LNHDA and CDR2 is SQIVND (reference sequence). CDR3: CASSMGTSSPLYNEQFF. DNA of the CDR3: TGTGCCAGTAGTATGGGGACTAGCAGCCCTCTCTACAATGAGCAGTTCTTC.

The chain combines TRBV7-3 with TRBJ2-1; D unclear. Germline assignment: CDR1 SGHTA and CDR2 FQGTGA. The CDR3 consists of 12 residues. V shed 2 bases and J shed 9 bases, with 8 bases lying between them. CDR3 sequence: CASSLSLGEQFF. For the CDR3, the DNA is TGTGCCAGCAGCTTATCCCTCGGTGAGCAGTTCTTC.

In its sample, this clone was seen a few times. The chain joins TRBV27 to TRBJ2-1; a possible D gene is TRBD1 (5 bases). V shed 4 bases and J shed 0 bases, with 22 bases lying between them. Germline values: CDR1 MNHEY, CDR2 SMNVEV (reference sequence). This CDR3 comprises 19 residues. The CDR3 region is CASSSNHYRFLSSYNEQFF. In DNA, the CDR3 is TGTGCCAGCAGTTCGAACCACTACAGGTTTTTAAGCTCCTACAATGAGCAGTTCTTC.

The genes are TRBV19 and TRBJ2-5, with D maybe TRBD2 (6 bases). This CDR3 is 15 amino acids long. The ends were cut back, 4 bases at V and 2 bases at J, with 14 bases in the middle. The germline V gene encodes CDR1 LNHDA and CDR2 SQIVND (reference sequence). CDR3 residues: CASSTTGGTQETQYF. Written as DNA, the CDR3 is TGTGCCAGTAGTACAACAGGAGGGACTCAAGAGACCCAGTACTTC. The complete variable domain, with remaining parts taken from reference TRBV19 and TRBJ2-5, reads DGGITQSPKYLFRKEGQNVTLSCEQNLNHDAMYWYRQDPGQGLRLIYYSQIVNDFQKGDIAEGYSVSREKKESFPLTVTSAQKNPTAFYLCASSTTGGTQETQYFGPGTRLLVL.

The CDR3 reads CASSLLMHEQFF. CDR3 bases: TGCGCCAGCAGCCTACTGATGCATGAGCAGTTCTTC. The chain carries TRBV5-1 and TRBJ2-1; D not resolved. The V and J ends lost 4 bases and 8 bases respectively, with 10 bases between them. This CDR3 has 12 amino acids. Germline V gives CDR1 SGHRS, CDR2 YFSETQ. Filled out from reference TRBV5-1 and TRBJ2-1, the complete variable domain reads KAGVTQTPRYLIKTRGQQVTLSCSPISGHRSVSWYQQTPGQGLQFLFEYFSETQRNKGNFPGRFSGRQFSNSRSEMNVSTLELGDSALYLCASSLLMHEQFFGPGTRLTVL.

The gene calls are TRBV2 and TRBJ2-2; TRBD1 matches at 7 bases. This CDR3 is 15 amino acids long. V dropped 7 bases and J dropped 1; count of bases not matched to a gene: 6. The germline V gene encodes CDR1 SNHLY and CDR2 FYNNEI. The CDR3 DNA follows: TGTGCCAGCACCCGGACAGGCCGGAACACCGGGGAGCTGTTTTTT. This gives the protein CASTRTGRNTGELFF.

This clone was detected only a few times. The rearrangement links TRBV5-1 to TRBJ2-7, with D tentatively TRBD2 (5 bases). The germline V and J ends were trimmed by 0 bases and 6 bases, with 13 bases remaining between them. The length of the CDR3 is 14 residues. The germline gives CDR1 SGHRS, CDR2 YFSETQ. The CDR3 loop is CASSLVEGRGEQYF. DNA for the CDR3: TGCGCCAGCAGCTTGGTTGAGGGTCGAGGCGAGCAGTACTTC.

This chain connects TRBV4-3 to TRBJ1-6; 7 bases are a match to TRBD1. There are 14 residues in the CDR3. Unmatched junction bases numbered 5, after V lost 3 bases and J lost 9 bases. CDR1 LGHNA and CDR2 YSLEER come from the germline V gene. CDR3 amino acids: CASSQKTGTSPLHF. The CDR3, as DNA: TGCGCCAGCAGCCAGAAGACAGGGACTTCACCCCTCCACTTT.

The chain carries TRBV28 and TRBJ1-1; TRBD1 is a possible D gene (6 bases). Germline CDR1 MDHEN, CDR2 SYDVKM. The CDR3 runs 16 residues. V lost 5 bases, J lost 2 bases, and 18 bases lay in between. Here the CDR3 reads CASSENQGRPNTEAFF. The DNA of the CDR3 is TGTGCCAGCAGTGAGAATCAGGGGAGGCCTAACACTGAAGCTTTCTTT.

The rearrangement uses TRBV7-7 and TRBJ2-3, with TRBD1 matching 8 bases. Trimming took 4 bases from V and 5 from J; bases not matched to a gene: 14. Germline CDR1 reads SSHAT; CDR2 reads FNYEAQ (reference sequence). The CDR3 contains 17 residues. The CDR3 protein is CASSYASTGVGRDTQYF. The CDR3 bases are TGTGCCAGCAGCTATGCATCGACAGGGGTCGGAAGAGATACGCAGTATTTT.

The V gene is TRBV7-2, the J gene TRBJ2-7; D uncertain. CDR3 size: 16 residues. CDR1 is SGHTA, CDR2 FQGNSA, per germline. Between the trimmed V and J ends, which lost 5 bases and 2 bases, there was a span of 19 bases. The CDR3 loop reads CASSPHGRFPPYEQYF. The CDR3 DNA reads as TGTGCCAGCAGCCCCCACGGGCGCTTTCCTCCCTACGAGCAGTACTTC.

The J gene is TRBJ1-4, the V gene TRBV5-1; a possible D gene is TRBD1 (6 bases). Germline loops: CDR1 SGHRS, CDR2 YFSETQ. V lost 1 base, J lost 1 base, and 11 bases lay in between. The CDR3 loop spans 16 amino acids. The CDR3 DNA reads TGCGCCAGCAGCTTGACAGGGTATGTAACTAATGAAAAACTGTTTTTT. Translated, it gives CASSLTGYVTNEKLFF.

CDR3 coding DNA: TGTGCCAGCAGCTCTGGAGACACAGGGGGCTATGAGCAGTTCTTC. Its translation: CASSSGDTGGYEQFF. The rearrangement links TRBV5-4 to TRBJ2-1; TRBD1 aligns across 9 bases. Trimming took 3 bases from V and 8 from J; bases not matched to a gene: 9. CDR1 is SGHNT and CDR2 is YYREEE in the germline V gene (reference sequence). This CDR3 contains 15 residues.

The chain has TRBV27 and TRBJ2-7; D not resolved. The germline CDR1 and CDR2 sequences are MNHEY and SMNVEV (reference sequence). With 5 bases removed from V and 3 bases from J, the gap between germline ends came to 14 bases. The CDR3 contains 14 residues. CDR3 residues: CASSLRPRNYEQYF. Written as DNA, the CDR3 is TGTGCCAGCAGTCTTCGCCCCAGAAACTACGAGCAGTACTTC.

This clone was counted a single time. V and J are TRBV19 and TRBJ2-7, with D possibly being TRBD1 (5 bases). The CDR3 has 14 residues. Trimming pared 4 bases from V and 5 bases from J, leaving 15 bases between. CDR1 is LNHDA and CDR2 is SQIVND in the germline V gene (reference sequence). The CDR3 sequence is CASSKQALSHEQYF. DNA for the CDR3: TGTGCCAGTAGTAAACAGGCCCTCAGCCACGAGCAGTACTTC.

This clone was detected a few times. The gene calls are TRBV18 and TRBJ2-5; D not resolved. Germline V CDR1 and CDR2: KGHSH, LQKENI. The V gene lost 3 bases and the J gene lost 1 base, with 9 bases spanning the gap. The CDR3 has 14 amino acids. The CDR3 nucleotides are TGTGCCAGCTCACCGCCGACACGCCAAGAGACCCAGTACTTC. It encodes CASSPPTRQETQYF.

The J gene is TRBJ2-2, the V gene TRBV19; perhaps TRBD1 as D (6 bases). The length of the CDR3 is 16 residues. Germline V gene lookup returns CDR1 LNHDA and CDR2 SQIVND (reference sequence). The V end lost 1 base, the J end lost 0 bases, and 9 bases lay between the germline ends. For the CDR3, the DNA is TGTGCCAGTAGTATAGGGTCAGGGGCGAACACCGGGGAGCTGTTTTTT. It translates to CASSIGSGANTGELFF.

This chain uses TRBV10-3 with TRBJ1-1; the match to TRBD1 covers 8 bases. Germline V gives CDR1 ENHRY, CDR2 SYGVKD. V was pared by 6 bases and J by 8 bases, with 8 bases of the junction left unmatched. The CDR3 sequence is 13 residues long. DNA for the CDR3: TGTGCCATCAGGGAGACAGGGGTTAAGGAAGCTTTCTTT. Protein product: CAIRETGVKEAFF.

The gene calls are TRBV15 and TRBJ2-1; tentatively, D is TRBD1 or TRBD2 (5 bases each). This CDR3 contains 15 residues. Germline V lookup: CDR1 LNHNV, CDR2 YYDKDF (reference sequence). The ends were cut back, 0 bases at V and 9 bases at J, with 15 bases in the middle. CDR3 protein: CATSRERGAYGEQFF. Here the CDR3 DNA reads TGTGCCACCAGCAGAGAACGAGGGGCGTATGGTGAGCAGTTCTTC.